These 20 T cell receptor beta chains share one sample of origin, sequenced in a study of T cell repertoires in cytomegalovirus infection. The antigens for these receptors are not known. TCRdb used MiXCR to reprocess the reads, holding one entry per CDR3 protein. The sample records approximately 770,000 distinct CDR3 sequences, 25% to 30% being singletons. The sample here was cultured CD8+ T cells from PBMCs, taken from culture after CMV antigen stimulation. These receptors originate from a human donor in good health (CMV status not recorded). Some clones in this sample may be carry-over from other donors' samples.

V is TRBV12-5 and J is TRBJ2-2; either TRBD1 or TRBD2 may supply D (6 bases each). V lost 6 bases to trimming and J lost 0 bases, with 17 bases between them. CDR3 length equals 17 residues. Germline lookup yields CDR1 LGHNT and CDR2 FRNRAP. The CDR3 coding sequence is TGTGCTAGTGGCTCGGACTACAGGGAACCGAACACCGGGGAGCTGTTTTTT. It specifies CASGSDYREPNTGELFF.

The V gene is TRBV7-9, the J gene TRBJ2-3, with D unclear. The germline gives CDR1 SEHNR, CDR2 FQNEAQ (reference sequence). The germline V and J ends were trimmed by 5 bases and 7 bases, with 10 bases remaining between them. The CDR3 covers 12 residues. The CDR3 spells CASSPLSYTQYF. Here the CDR3 DNA reads TGTGCCAGCAGCCCCCTTAGCTATACGCAGTATTTT.

This clonotype has only a few counts. This sequence joins TRBV7-8 and TRBJ2-5; D not resolved. Germline V gives CDR1 SGHVS, CDR2 FQNEAQ. Trimming removed 11 bases from V and 5 bases from J, with 15 bases in between. The CDR3 consists of 12 residues. CDR3 in DNA: TGTGCCTCAGCTCTTAGTGCTGAGACCCAGTACTTC. This gives the protein CASALSAETQYF.

In nucleotides, the CDR3 is TGTGCCAGCAGTGAACTATCGCGGGGGGACGAGCAGTACTTC. Its protein is CASSELSRGDEQYF. The chain is built from TRBV6-1 and TRBJ2-7; TRBD2 aligns across 8 bases. With 2 bases clipped from V and 5 bases from J, the junction kept 5 bases outside the gene matches. There are 14 residues in the CDR3. Per germline, CDR1 MNHNS and CDR2 SASEGT.

This clonotype is a singleton in its sample. One junction end disagrees with the germline gene, perhaps due to a read error. The CDR3 is CSARVQGKTIYF. The CDR3, as DNA: TGCAGTGCTAGAGTACAGGGAAAAACCATATATTTT. The V gene is TRBV20-1, the J gene TRBJ1-3; perhaps TRBD1 as D (6 bases). The CDR3 consists of 12 residues. Looked up from germline, CDR1 is DFQATT and CDR2 is SNEGSKA (reference sequence).

This clonotype was detected many times. CDR3 nucleotides: TGTGCCAGCAGCTTAGGTACCACTGAAGCTTTCTTT. It yields the protein CASSLGTTEAFF. The chain couples TRBV7-6 to TRBJ1-1; D ambiguous. Per germline, CDR1 SGHVS and CDR2 FNYEAQ. The CDR3 extends over 12 amino acids. Trimming pared 1 base from V and 4 bases from J, leaving 4 bases between. The full variable domain, its missing parts supplied by reference TRBV7-6 and TRBJ1-1, is GAGVSQSPRYKVTKRGQDVALRCDPISGHVSLYWYRQALGQGPEFLTYFNYEAQQDKSGLPNDRFSAERPEGSISTLTIQRTEQRDSAMYRCASSLGTTEAFFGQGTRLTVV.

About this clonotype: A junction boundary mismatches the germline segment, possibly from a read error. This sequence joins TRBV4-2 and TRBJ1-1, with D perhaps TRBD1 (6 bases). From germline, CDR1 is LGHNA and CDR2 YNFKEQ. This CDR3 has 15 residues. CDR3 in DNA: TGTACCAGCAGCCGAAACAGGGTGATGAACACTGAAGCTTTCTTT. It specifies CTSSRNRVMNTEAFF.

The chain links TRBV7-8 to TRBJ2-1; 11 bases are a match to TRBD2. From germline, CDR1 is SGHVS and CDR2 FQNEAQ. There are 17 residues in the CDR3. The V segment lost 5 bases and the J segment 5 bases; nucleotides outside the gene matches: 11. In DNA form, the CDR3 reads TGTGCCAGCAGCCCTAGGACTAGCGGGCCGAGCCACAATGAGCAGTTCTTC. Translation gives CASSPRTSGPSHNEQFF.

This clonotype has ten or more counts. The DNA for the CDR3 is TGTGCCAGCAGCCCACGTCCCAGCGGGAACACTGAAGCTTTCTTT. Amino acids: CASSPRPSGNTEAFF. This chain connects TRBV7-6 to TRBJ1-1; D is unclear. V shed 5 bases and J shed 1 base, with 14 bases lying between them. The germline gives CDR1 SGHVS, CDR2 FNYEAQ. This CDR3 comprises 15 residues.

This clonotype has only a few counts. The V call is TRBV11-2, the J call TRBJ2-3, with 9 nucleotides matching TRBD1. Germline lookup yields CDR1 SGHAT and CDR2 FQNNGV. The CDR3 is 15 residues long. J was trimmed by 2 bases and V by 4 bases; bases with no gene match: 4. The CDR3 sequence: CASSSWTGATDTQYF. The CDR3 bases are TGTGCCAGCAGCTCCTGGACAGGGGCCACAGATACGCAGTATTTT. The entire variable domain, with the rest obtained from reference TRBV11-2 and TRBJ2-3, is as follows: EAGVAQSPRYKIIEKRQSVAFWCNPISGHATLYWYQQILGQGPKLLIQFQNNGVVDDSQLPKDRFSAERLKGVDSTLKIQPAKLEDSAVYLCASSSWTGATDTQYFGPGTRLTVL.

This clonotype turned up a few times. The genes are TRBV7-6 and TRBJ2-7; the match to TRBD1 covers 10 bases. The length of the CDR3 is 15 residues. V shed 4 bases, J shed 4 bases, and the junction held 7 bases outside the gene matches. Germline V lookup: CDR1 SGHVS, CDR2 FNYEAQ. The CDR3, as DNA: TGTGCCAGCAGCTCACGGACAGGGGGAGTGTACGAGCAGTACGTC. Its protein is CASSSRTGGVYEQYV.

CDR3 sequence (DNA): TGCAGTGCTAGAGCACTAGGAGAAAAACTGTTTTTT. Protein: CSARALGEKLFF. This chain connects TRBV20-1 to TRBJ1-4; D uncertain. V gave up 1 base and J gave up 8 bases, with 8 bases separating them. Germline CDR1 reads DFQATT; CDR2 reads SNEGSKA (reference sequence). The CDR3 consists of 12 residues.

The chain couples TRBV19 to TRBJ2-7, with D uncertain. The V and J ends lost 9 bases and 2 bases respectively, with 14 bases between them. The CDR3 covers 13 residues. Germline V gene data show CDR1 as LNHDA and CDR2 as SQIVND (reference sequence). The chain's CDR3 is CASRTRDTYEQYF. As DNA, the CDR3 is TGTGCCAGCCGAACTCGTGACACCTACGAGCAGTACTTC. Based on the CDR3 plus reference TRBV19 and TRBJ2-7, the full variable domain is DGGITQSPKYLFRKEGQNVTLSCEQNLNHDAMYWYRQDPGQGLRLIYYSQIVNDFQKGDIAEGYSVSREKKESFPLTVTSAQKNPTAFYLCASRTRDTYEQYFGPGTRLTVT.

This clonotype was observed at least ten times. The chain joins TRBV6-1 to TRBJ1-5, with D uncertain. This CDR3 spans 15 amino acids. V lost 3 bases to trimming and J lost 4 bases, with 13 bases between them. The V gene's germline CDR1 is MNHNS and CDR2 SASEGT. CDR3: CASSESRKMNQPQHF. For the CDR3, the DNA is TGTGCCAGCAGTGAGTCCAGGAAAATGAATCAGCCCCAGCATTTT.

This clonotype was detected many times. The chain carries TRBV7-9 and TRBJ2-2, with D unresolved. V lost 1 base to trimming and J lost 4 bases, with 4 bases between them. The length of the CDR3 is 13 residues. The germline gives CDR1 SEHNR, CDR2 FQNEAQ (reference sequence). This CDR3 is CASSLGITGELFF. In DNA, the CDR3 is TGTGCCAGCAGCTTAGGGATCACCGGGGAGCTGTTTTTT.

This clonotype appeared a few times. This chain joins TRBV7-2 and TRBJ2-5; 12 nucleotides match TRBD2. CDR3 length: 17 amino acids. CDR1 SGHTA and CDR2 FQGNSA come from the germline V gene. V shed 2 bases and J 9 bases; nucleotides not matched to a gene: 13. DNA of the CDR3: TGTGCCAGCAGCTTATGTCTAGCGGGGGGGCGATGTATGGCCCAGTACTTC. It is translated as CASSLCLAGGRCMAQYF.

This clonotype was counted a few times. The V gene is TRBV6-2 or TRBV6-3, the J gene TRBJ2-7; 12 nucleotides agree with TRBD2. Germline V gene sequence: CDR1 MNHEY, CDR2 SVGEGT. The CDR3 has 15 amino acids. Trimming removed 0 bases from V and 6 bases from J; junction bases left unmatched: 3. The CDR3 sequence is CASSYSTGLAGEQYV. The CDR3 nucleotides are TGTGCCAGCAGTTACTCTACGGGACTAGCGGGCGAGCAGTACGTC.

This sequence joins TRBV6-2 or TRBV6-3 and TRBJ2-7; D could derive from TRBD1 or TRBD2 (5 bases each). V lost 2 bases to trimming and J lost 4 bases, with 12 bases between them. This CDR3 has 14 amino acids. The germline CDR1 and CDR2 sequences are MNHEY and SVGEGT. In DNA, the CDR3 is TGTGCCAGCAGTTACGGGACGGCTCGTTACGAGCAGTACGTC. Amino acid sequence: CASSYGTARYEQYV.

J is TRBJ2-1 and V is TRBV29-1; D remains unclear. Between the trimmed V and J ends, which lost 3 bases and 1 base, there was a span of 10 bases. The CDR3 is 14 residues long. Germline values: CDR1 SQVTM, CDR2 ANQGSEA. CDR3 nucleotides: TGCAGCGTTGAGGCTTTTGAATCCTACAATGAGCAGTTCTTC. This codes for CSVEAFESYNEQFF.

The chain employs TRBV27 and TRBJ2-2; the D is unclear. Trimming shortened V by 7 bases and J by 0 bases, and 12 bases separated the two germline ends. CDR1 and CDR2 (germline): MNHEY, SMNVEV (reference sequence). This CDR3 is 15 amino acids long. For the CDR3, the DNA is TGTGCCAGCACCTCGGGCGCCGCGAACACCGGGGAGCTGTTTTTT. It is translated as CASTSGAANTGELFF.